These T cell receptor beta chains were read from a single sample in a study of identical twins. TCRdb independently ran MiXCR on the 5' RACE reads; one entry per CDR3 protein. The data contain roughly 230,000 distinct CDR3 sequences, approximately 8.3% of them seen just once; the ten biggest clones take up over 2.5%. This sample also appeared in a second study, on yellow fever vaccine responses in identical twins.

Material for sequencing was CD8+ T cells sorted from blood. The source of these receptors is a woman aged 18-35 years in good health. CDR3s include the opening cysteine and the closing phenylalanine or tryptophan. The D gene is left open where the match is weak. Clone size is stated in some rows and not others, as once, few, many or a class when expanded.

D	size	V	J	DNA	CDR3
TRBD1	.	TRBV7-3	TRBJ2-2	TGTGCCAGCAGCATATCGGGACAGGGAACCGGGGAGCTGTTTTTT	CASSISGQGTGELFF
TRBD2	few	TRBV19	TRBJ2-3	TGTGCCAGTAGGATACTAGCGGGGGGCAGCACAGATACGCAGTATTTT	CASRILAGGSTDTQYF
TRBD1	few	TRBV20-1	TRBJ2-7	TGCAGTGCTAGAGATTTGACAGGGGGCGCGGGGGAGCAGTACTTC	CSARDLTGGAGEQYF
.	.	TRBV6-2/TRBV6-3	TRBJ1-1	TGTGCCAGCAGTCAAGGACTCGGCGGGGTGAACACTGAAGCTTTCTTT	CASSQGLGGVNTEAFF
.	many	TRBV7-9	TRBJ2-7	TGTGCCAGCAGTCGACAAGCCGGATTCGACGAGCAGTACTTC	CASSRQAGFDEQYF
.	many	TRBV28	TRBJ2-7	TGTGCCAGCAGTTTAGTTCTCAGGGCAGGGATCGATTACGAGCAGTACTTC	CASSLVLRAGIDYEQYF
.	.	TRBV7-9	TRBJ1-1	TGTGCCAGCAGCTTACCGTGGGGGGAGAACACTGAAGCTTTCTTT	CASSLPWGENTEAFF
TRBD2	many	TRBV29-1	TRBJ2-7	TGCAGCGTTGTCGGACTAGCGGGAGGGCCCTACGAGCAGTACTTC	CSVVGLAGGPYEQYF
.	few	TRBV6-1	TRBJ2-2	TGTGCCAGCAGTATCTCCGCAGGGAACACCGGGGAGCTGTTTTTT	CASSISAGNTGELFF
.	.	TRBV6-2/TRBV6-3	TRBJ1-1	TGTGCCAGCAGTTTTTTTATGAACACTGAAGCTTTCTTT	CASSFFMNTEAFF
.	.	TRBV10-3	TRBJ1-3	TGTGCCATCAGTGATACACAGGGCCCTGGAAACACCATATATTTT	CAISDTQGPGNTIYF
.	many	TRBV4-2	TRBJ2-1	TGTGCCAGCAGCCAAGAGCTAGCTTCTTACGATGAGCAGTTCTTC	CASSQELASYDEQFF
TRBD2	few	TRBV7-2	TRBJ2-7	TGTGCCAGCAGCCACGGGACTAGCGGGTTGGACGAGCAGTACTTC	CASSHGTSGLDEQYF
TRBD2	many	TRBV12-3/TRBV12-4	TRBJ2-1	TGTGCCAGCAGTTTAGAATCGGCAGGGAGGGCCTACAATGAGCAGTTCTTC	CASSLESAGRAYNEQFF
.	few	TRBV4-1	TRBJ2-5	TGCGCCAGCAGCCCGGATCGGGGACGAGAGACCCAGTACTTC	CASSPDRGRETQYF
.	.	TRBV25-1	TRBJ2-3	TGTGCCAGCAGTGAAACTGCAGATACGCAGTATTTT	CASSETADTQYF
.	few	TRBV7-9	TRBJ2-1	TGTGCCAGCAGAGCACCGACTGGAAGCTCCTACAATGAGCAGTTCTTC	CASRAPTGSSYNEQFF
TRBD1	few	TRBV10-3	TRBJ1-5	TGTGCCATCAGTGACAGGACAGGGTTTCAGCCCCAGCATTTT	CAISDRTGFQPQHF
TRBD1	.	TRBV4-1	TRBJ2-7	TGCGCCAGCAGCCAAGAGATGCGGACAGGACCCGAGCAGTACTTC	CASSQEMRTGPEQYF
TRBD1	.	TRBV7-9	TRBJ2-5	TGTGCCAGCAGCTTAGAGGGGGCTAAAGAGACCCAGTACTTC	CASSLEGAKETQYF
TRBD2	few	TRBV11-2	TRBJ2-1	TGTGCCAGCAGCTTGGCTAGCGGGAGCTTAAAGGAGGGGTTCTTC	CASSLASGSLKEGFF
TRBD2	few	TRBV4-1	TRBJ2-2	TGCGCCAGCAGCGGTATTGGCGGGGGGACGAACACCGGGGAGCTGTTTTTT	CASSGIGGGTNTGELFF
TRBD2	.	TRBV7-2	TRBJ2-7	TGTGCCAGCAGCTCCCCCTGGACTAGCGGGGGTCAGTACTTC	CASSSPWTSGGQYF
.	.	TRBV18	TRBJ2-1	TGTGCCAGCTCGCCAGCTGACAATGAGCAGTTCTTC	CASSPADNEQFF
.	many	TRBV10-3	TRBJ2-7	TGTGCCATCAACCGGGACACCTCCTACGAGCAGTACTTC	CAINRDTSYEQYF
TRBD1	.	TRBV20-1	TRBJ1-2	TGCAGTGCGCGGACAGGGGATGGCTACACCTTC	CSARTGDGYTF
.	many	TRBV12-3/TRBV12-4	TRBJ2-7	TGTGCCAGCAGTTTAAAAGGGTTGGCGGAGCCCTACGAGCAGTACTTC	CASSLKGLAEPYEQYF